This TCR beta chain was identified in a study of shared clonotypes between healthy human individuals. The assay used deep level. Some clones are missing from TCRdb's copy, which holds only in-frame ones; the method was immunoSEQ multiplex PCR. This sample has 1.5 million to 1.9 million clones; around 98% occur once, and the top ten carry 0.4% to 0.55%. Into CD45RA+ naive and CD45RA-negative memory subsets, the CD4+ cells were split. This clone was picked up one time. V lost 1 base to trimming and J lost 6 bases, with 15 bases between them. The CDR3 extends over 15 amino acids. Per germline, CDR1 SNHLY and CDR2 FYNNEI.

The sequence derives from a man younger than 40 in good health. V is TRBV2 and J is TRBJ1-1; unclear D gene. The specimen was naive CD4+ T cells sorted from blood. Sample subset: CD45RA+ positively selected. CDR3 region: CASSEVGFGRAEAFF. Here the CDR3 DNA reads TGTGCCAGCAGTGAAGTAGGCTTCGGGAGGGCTGAAGCTTTCTTT.